This TCR beta chain was obtained from a study of blood T cell repertoires in COVID-19. Study-wide background: COVID-19 samples, acute and convalescent, were from the United States, Italy and Spain. T cells, B-cell-depleted T cells, or PBMCs provided the cDNA or gDNA that served as material.

CDR3 size: 12 residues. Germline V gives CDR1 SNHLY, CDR2 FYNNEI. Comments on this clone: Mismatch with germline at one junction end may stem from a read error.

Authors' analysis steps: The assay estimated nucleated cells by amplifying reference gene primers. Assay used: immunoSEQ multiplex PCR; TCRdb lists only in-frame clones, some missing. Clone size and V and J calls were adopted from that table, with D and trimming inferred from the DNA. The table lists about 33,000 clones, 75% to 90% of them singletons. Sequencing used peripheral blood. The chain joins TRBV2 to TRBJ2-5; a possible D gene is TRBD2 (6 bases). The TCR comes from a human donor in a cohort sampled during active COVID-19. This CDR3 is CASSESRTTQNF. CDR3 nucleotides: TGTGCCAGCAGTGAATCCCGGACTACCCAGAACTTC.